This is a list of T cell receptor beta chains from one sample in a study of cytomegalovirus exposure and HLA in healthy donors. Clones were sequenced by immunoSEQ multiplex PCR, and TCRdb holds only the in-frame ones, with some missing. The table lists under 150,000 clones, around 83% of them singletons. Sequencing input: PBMCs. The origin of the receptors is a man between 40 and 49 years old in good health and CMV-seropositive. Each CDR3 is given with its conserved first and last residue. The D gene is left open where the match is weak. Some rows have no size entry. The others give once, few or many, or a class for an expanded clone.

>TRBJ1-4|TRBV9|-|TRBD1
CASSARDRGPEKLFF
TGTGCCAGCAGCGCCCGGGACAGGGGGCCTGAAAAACTGTTTTTT
>TRBJ1-1|TRBV30|-|-
CAWSGGPPYTEAFF
TGTGCCTGGAGTGGAGGGCCCCCTTACACTGAAGCTTTCTTT
>TRBJ2-3|TRBV11-2|-|-
CASSLVPDFSTDTQYF
TGTGCCAGCAGCTTAGTCCCAGACTTCAGCACAGATACGCAGTATTTT
>TRBJ1-4|TRBV7-7|few|-
CASSGRQATNEKLFF
TGTGCTAGCAGCGGGCGACAAGCAACTAATGAAAAACTGTTTTTT
>TRBJ2-1|TRBV7-8|-|TRBD2
CASSLGLAGTGEQFF
TGTGCCAGCAGCCTCGGACTAGCGGGAACGGGTGAGCAGTTCTTC
>TRBJ1-5|TRBV19|-|-
CASRRTTVNSNQPQHF
TGTGCCAGTAGGCGAACAACAGTCAATAGCAATCAGCCCCAGCATTTT
>TRBJ2-7|TRBV6-1|-|TRBD1
CASLPGQGREQYF
TGTGCCAGCCTTCCGGGACAGGGGAGGGAGCAGTACTTC
>TRBJ2-3|TRBV13|-|TRBD2
CASSMTSGGGTQYF
TGTGCCAGCAGCATGACTAGCGGGGGAGGAACGCAGTATTTT
>TRBJ2-1|TRBV7-9|-|TRBD2
CASSPGTSGGGSYNEQFF
TGTGCCAGCAGCCCCGGGACTAGCGGGGGGGGTTCCTACAATGAGCAGTTCTTC
>TRBJ2-3|TRBV2|-|TRBD2
CASSEARGGSTDTQYF
TGTGCCAGCAGTGAAGCGCGGGGGGGCAGCACAGATACGCAGTATTTT
>TRBJ1-6|TRBV19|-|TRBD1
CASSRGDREGSPLHF
TGTGCCAGTAGTAGAGGGGACAGGGAAGGTTCACCCCTCCACTTT
>TRBJ2-1|TRBV4-1|-|-
CASSQEGGGSSYNEQFF
TGCGCCAGCAGCCAAGAAGGGGGGGGAAGCTCCTACAATGAGCAGTTCTTC
>TRBJ2-1|TRBV5-1|-|TRBD2
CASSRGTSKDEQFF
TGCGCCAGCAGCCGTGGGACTAGTAAAGATGAGCAGTTCTTC
>TRBJ2-3|TRBV29-1|-|TRBD1
CSVETRDRQTDTQYF
TGCAGCGTTGAAACCCGGGACAGGCAAACAGATACGCAGTATTTT
>TRBJ2-7|TRBV6-5|once|-
CASSYQVAYEQYF
TGTGCCAGCAGTTACCAGGTAGCCTACGAGCAGTACTTC
>TRBJ1-1|TRBV30|once|-
CAWSVQTTSSEAFF
TGTGCCTGGAGTGTACAAACCACGTCCAGTGAAGCTTTCTTT
>TRBJ2-5|TRBV30|-|TRBD1
CAWGTGQETQYF
TGTGCCTGGGGGACAGGGCAAGAGACCCAGTACTTC
>TRBJ1-4|TRBV7-9|-|TRBD1
CAGEDRGNEKLFF
TGTGCCGGCGAAGACAGGGGAAATGAAAAACTGTTTTTT